What follows is one TCR beta chain and its context. In the study's own analysis: Estimated nucleated cell counts came from reference gene primer amplification. Generated by immunoSEQ multiplex PCR, the TCRdb table keeps only in-frame clones and is missing some. V and J calls and clone size are those listed in that table; D and trimming were worked out from the DNA. Of 150,000 to 200,000 clones in the sample, about 86% were seen once. Germline values: CDR1 WSHSY, CDR2 SAAADI. V lost 3 bases and J lost 0, with 5 bases in between. This CDR3 spans 13 amino acids. The data were obtained in a study of blood T cell repertoires in COVID-19.

The sequence came from a man aged 18 to 35 with acute or convalescent COVID-19. Sample: peripheral blood. This chain joins TRBV10-2 and TRBJ1-1; D is unresolved. CDR3 nucleotides: TGCGCCAGCAGTGAATATGTGAACACTGAAGCTTTCTTT. This codes for CASSEYVNTEAFF.